Below, one TCR beta chain is given with its context. How the authors handled the data: Estimation of nucleated cell counts relied on the amplification of reference gene primers. The table came from immunoSEQ multiplex PCR; TCRdb's copy has only in-frame clones and leaves some out. V and J calls and clone size are copied from that table; D and trimming were computed from the DNA. This table has 200,000 to 300,000 clones, 85% appearing once. The source of the sample is a study of blood T cell repertoires in COVID-19. The CDR3 is 15 residues long. J was trimmed by 2 bases and V by 3 bases; bases with no gene match: 3. Looked up from germline, CDR1 is LGHDT and CDR2 is YNNKEL (reference sequence).

This chain connects TRBV3-1 (or the pseudogene TRBV3-2) to TRBJ1-2; 10 bases fit TRBD1. What was sequenced was PBMCs or T cells enriched from blood (not recorded which). The receptor was isolated from a woman aged 50 to 60 with acute COVID-19. This CDR3 is CASSHGTGVNYGYTF. For the CDR3, the DNA is TGTGCCAGCAGCCACGGGACAGGGGTGAACTATGGCTACACCTTC.